This entry lists 28 T cell receptor beta chains sequenced from one sample in a study of T cell repertoires in ileal Crohn's disease. Noted time point: neoterminal ileum biopsy at postoperative endoscopy, about 6 months after surgery. TCRdb keeps only in-frame clones here, not all; method: immunoSEQ multiplex PCR. The table lists over 8,500 clones, 65% to 85% of them singletons. Sequencing was performed on ileal tissue. All receptors come from an adult with Crohn's disease.

The chain links TRBV9 to TRBJ2-1; a weak D match, TRBD2 (5 bases). This CDR3 is built from 14 residues. V lost 4 bases to trimming and J lost 7 bases, with 15 bases between them. Germline V gene lookup returns CDR1 SGDLS and CDR2 YYNGEE. CDR3 loop: CASSLFGNENEQFF. The CDR3 coding sequence is TGTGCCAGCAGCCTTTTCGGGAATGAGAATGAGCAGTTCTTC. The variable domain in full, completed from reference TRBV9 and TRBJ2-1, reads DSGVTQTPKHLITATGQRVTLRCSPRSGDLSVYWYQQSLDQGLQFLIQYYNGEERAKGNILERFSAQQFPDLHSELNLSSLELGDSALYFCASSLFGNENEQFFGPGTRLTVL.

The gene calls are TRBV28 and TRBJ2-7; weak D call: TRBD2 (6 bases). The CDR3 loop spans 13 amino acids. Germline assignment: CDR1 MDHEN and CDR2 SYDVKM. The V and J ends lost 6 bases and 3 bases respectively, with 12 bases between them. The CDR3 bases are TGTGCCAGCAGGATAGACGGGGGCTACGAGCAGTACTTC. It translates to CASRIDGGYEQYF.

The chain joins TRBV5-1 to TRBJ2-1; 14 bases fit TRBD2. The CDR3 is 19 amino acids. Looked up from germline, CDR1 is SGHRS and CDR2 is YFSETQ. J was trimmed by 0 bases and V by 4 bases; bases with no gene match: 9. CDR3 sequence (DNA): TGCGCCAGCAGCAAAAGACTAGCGGGAGGGTGGAGCTCCTACAATGAGCAGTTCTTC. Its protein is CASSKRLAGGWSSYNEQFF.

CDR3 DNA sequence: TGCGCCAGCAGCGACCGTCCGGGGGACACAGATACGCAGTATTTT. It specifies CASSDRPGDTDTQYF. The chain links TRBV4-1 to TRBJ2-3; perhaps TRBD2 as D (6 bases). This CDR3 spans 15 amino acids. The V gene's germline CDR1 is MGHRA and CDR2 YSYEKL. V lost 5 bases, J lost 2 bases, and 14 bases lay in between.

V gene TRBV19 combines with J gene TRBJ2-2; 9 nucleotides agree with TRBD2. The length of the CDR3 is 18 residues. CDR1 is LNHDA, CDR2 SQIVND, per germline (reference sequence). V shed 4 bases and J 3 bases; nucleotides not matched to a gene: 12. CDR3 residues: CASSRLGVTSGHTGELFF. DNA for the CDR3: TGTGCCAGTAGTAGATTGGGAGTGACTAGCGGACACACCGGGGAGCTGTTTTTT.

V is TRBV30 and J is TRBJ2-1; 8 nucleotides line up with TRBD2. Germline trimming cut 3 bases from V and 0 bases from J; bases unmatched to any gene: 7. Germline CDR1 and CDR2: GTSNPN and SVGIG (reference sequence). This CDR3 has 16 residues. The CDR3 nucleotides are TGTGCCTGGAGATCCAGGACTAGCTTCTCCTACAATGAGCAGTTCTTC. It is translated as CAWRSRTSFSYNEQFF.

The rearrangement links TRBV7-3 to TRBJ2-2; D gene ambiguous. CDR1 SGHTA and CDR2 FQGTGA come from the germline V gene. V lost 2 bases and J 1 base, leaving 5 bases between the germline ends. The CDR3 is 14 amino acids. The CDR3 DNA follows: TGTGCCAGCAGCTTAGCAGGGAACACCGGGGAGCTGTTTTTT. Translation: CASSLAGNTGELFF.

The rearrangement links TRBV6-1 to TRBJ1-3, with no clear D. Trimming cost V 10 bases and J 0 bases, with 16 bases left between them. Germline V gives CDR1 MNHNS, CDR2 SASEGT. The CDR3 length is 15 residues. The CDR3 DNA is TGTGCCACCACCCCCCTTCCGAGCTCTGGAAACACCATATATTTT. This codes for CATTPLPSSGNTIYF.

This rearrangement joins TRBV5-1 to TRBJ2-7; D unclear. V was cut by 4 bases and J by 3 bases, with 8 bases left in between. Germline V gene sequence: CDR1 SGHRS, CDR2 YFSETQ. This CDR3 has 12 amino acids. CDR3 coding DNA: TGCGCCAGCAGCGTAAATAACTACGAGCAGTACTTC. Protein sequence: CASSVNNYEQYF.

CDR3 sequence (DNA): TGCGCCAGCAGCCGCCGAACTAGCGGGGGGGCCTACGAGCAGTACTTC. It yields the protein CASSRRTSGGAYEQYF. V and J are TRBV4-1 and TRBJ2-7; 13 bases fit TRBD2. Germline CDR1 and CDR2: MGHRA and YSYEKL. V lost 4 bases, J lost 2 bases, and 5 bases stayed unmatched. The CDR3 length is 16 residues.

This clone was seen only a few times. This chain links TRBV10-1 with TRBJ2-7, with 10 nucleotides matching TRBD2. Trimming took 0 bases from V and 6 from J; bases not matched to a gene: 5. Germline V gene sequence: CDR1 WNHNN, CDR2 SYGVQD (reference sequence). The CDR3 consists of 15 residues. The CDR3 DNA follows: TGCGCCAGCAGTGAGTCCGGGACTAGCGTGAGCGAGCAGTACTTC. Translation: CASSESGTSVSEQYF.

This sequence joins TRBV9 and TRBJ2-1, with 8 bases aligning to TRBD2. Germline CDR1 and CDR2: SGDLS and YYNGEE. Trimming took 3 bases from V and 5 from J; bases not matched to a gene: 7. This CDR3 has 15 amino acids. This CDR3 reads CASSAKREPHNEQFF. The CDR3 DNA reads TGTGCCAGCAGCGCCAAGCGGGAGCCCCACAATGAGCAGTTCTTC. The variable domain in full, completed from reference TRBV9 and TRBJ2-1, reads DSGVTQTPKHLITATGQRVTLRCSPRSGDLSVYWYQQSLDQGLQFLIQYYNGEERAKGNILERFSAQQFPDLHSELNLSSLELGDSALYFCASSAKREPHNEQFFGPGTRLTVL.

J is TRBJ2-1 and V is TRBV7-9, with TRBD2 matching 9 bases. V dropped 4 bases and J dropped 8; count of bases not matched to a gene: 9. Per germline, CDR1 SEHNR and CDR2 FQNEAQ (reference sequence). The CDR3 contains 15 residues. The CDR3 loop is CASSSLAGGRDEQFF. CDR3 DNA sequence: TGTGCCAGCAGCTCCCTGGCGGGAGGGAGGGATGAGCAGTTCTTC.

The chain links TRBV27 to TRBJ2-7; 10 bases align to TRBD2. This CDR3 contains 17 residues. CDR1 is MNHEY, CDR2 SMNVEV, per germline (reference sequence). The junction had 9 bases not matched to a gene; V was cut back by 4 bases and J by 0 bases. The CDR3 protein is CASSYSSLAGASYEQYF. The CDR3 DNA follows: TGTGCCAGCAGTTACAGTTCTCTAGCGGGAGCCTCCTACGAGCAGTACTTC.

The gene calls are TRBV7-3 and TRBJ2-1; D may be TRBD1 (6 bases). V was pared by 4 bases and J by 5 bases, with 9 bases between. Germline V gene data show CDR1 as SGHTA and CDR2 as FQGTGA. The CDR3 sequence is 13 residues long. The CDR3 bases are TGTGCCAGCAGCTCCCGGACAGACAATGAGCAGTTCTTC. This sequence encodes CASSSRTDNEQFF.

The rearrangement uses TRBV9 and TRBJ2-1; TRBD2 matches at 9 bases. Germline trimming cut 4 bases from V and 0 bases from J; bases unmatched to any gene: 2. The V gene's germline CDR1 is SGDLS and CDR2 YYNGEE. The CDR3 contains 15 residues. CDR3 in amino acids: CASSPSGNSYNEQFF. The CDR3, as DNA: TGTGCCAGCAGCCCTAGCGGGAACTCCTACAATGAGCAGTTCTTC.

The CDR3 DNA follows: TGCGCCAGCAGCTCCCAGGGGGCCTACGAGCAGTACTTC. This encodes CASSSQGAYEQYF. The V call is TRBV5-1, the J call TRBJ2-7; 7 bases are a match to TRBD1. This CDR3 is 13 amino acids long. Germline CDR1 SGHRS, CDR2 YFSETQ. V lost 3 bases to trimming and J lost 2 bases; unmatched junction nucleotides: 2.

The V gene is TRBV9, the J gene TRBJ1-2; 7 bases line up with TRBD1. The V gene's germline CDR1 is SGDLS and CDR2 YYNGEE. The ends lost 6 bases at V and 8 bases at J; junction bases unmatched: 10. This CDR3 has 13 residues. The CDR3 spells CASTEPSGGGYTF. CDR3 DNA sequence: TGTGCCAGCACCGAACCCTCAGGGGGAGGCTACACCTTC.

This chain connects TRBV27 to TRBJ2-7; TRBD2 matches at 7 bases. In germline, CDR1 is MNHEY, CDR2 SMNVEV (reference sequence). Unmatched junction bases numbered 6, after V lost 1 base and J lost 6 bases. There are 14 residues in the CDR3. The CDR3 nucleotides read TGTGCCAGCAGTTTATTAGATTGCGGGGGCGAGCAGTACTTC. Amino acid sequence: CASSLLDCGGEQYF.

The V gene is TRBV4-2, the J gene TRBJ2-2; 14 bases match TRBD2. Trimming at V came to 4 bases and at J to 1 base, leaving 2 bases not matched to a gene. This CDR3 is 17 amino acids long. Germline assignment: CDR1 LGHNA and CDR2 YNFKEQ. Here the CDR3 reads CASSPGLAGGNTGELFF. DNA of the CDR3: TGTGCCAGCAGCCCCGGACTAGCGGGGGGGAACACCGGGGAGCTGTTTTTT.

V and J are TRBV19 and TRBJ2-1; 11 bases align to TRBD2. The V and J ends lost 4 bases and 2 bases, in that order; junction bases with no gene match: 4. CDR3 size: 16 residues. Germline V lookup: CDR1 LNHDA, CDR2 SQIVND (reference sequence). The CDR3 coding sequence is TGTGCCAGTAGTAGAAAGGGACTAGCGGCCTACAATGAGCAGTTCTTC. Translation gives CASSRKGLAAYNEQFF.

The table lists this clone with a count of one. The J gene is TRBJ2-3, the V gene TRBV30, with D perhaps matching TRBD1 (5 bases). The CDR3 totals 16 residues. Trimming took 0 bases from V and 6 from J, leaving 19 bases between them. Germline lookup yields CDR1 GTSNPN and CDR2 SVGIG (reference sequence). The CDR3 here is CAWSVGATVVWDTQYF. Written as DNA, the CDR3 is TGTGCCTGGAGTGTAGGGGCGACGGTGGTTTGGGATACGCAGTATTTT.

This rearrangement joins TRBV14 to TRBJ1-2; 8 bases fit TRBD1. Germline-derived CDR1 and CDR2 are SGHDN and FVKESK. This CDR3 contains 16 residues. Trimming removed 3 bases from V and 1 base from J; junction bases left unmatched: 7. The CDR3 nucleotides read TGTGCCAGCAGCCAGCATCAGGGGGCCAATAACTATGGCTACACCTTC. It encodes CASSQHQGANNYGYTF.

A remark on this clone: This same CDR3 is encoded by further DNA sequences in the sample. The genes are TRBV11-3 and TRBJ2-1; D is unresolved. The CDR3 is 13 amino acids. With 3 bases removed from V and 2 bases from J, the gap between germline ends came to 5 bases. CDR1 SGHNT and CDR2 YENEEA come from the germline V gene. The CDR3: CASSFRTYNEQFF. The CDR3 DNA is TGTGCCAGCAGCTTCAGGACCTACAATGAGCAGTTCTTC.

The chain combines TRBV19 with TRBJ2-7; 8 bases match TRBD1. This CDR3 is built from 14 residues. The germline gives CDR1 LNHDA, CDR2 SQIVND (reference sequence). V was pared by 4 bases and J by 0 bases, with 2 bases of the junction left unmatched. CDR3 nucleotide sequence: TGTGCCAGTAGTAGCGGGACAGGCTCCTACGAGCAGTACTTC. Amino acids: CASSSGTGSYEQYF.

This clone has more than one count but fewer than ten. The CDR3 loop reads CASASGQGASYEQYF. The CDR3 coding sequence is TGTGCCAGCGCATCCGGACAGGGGGCATCCTACGAGCAGTACTTC. The V call is TRBV7-8, the J call TRBJ2-7; TRBD1 aligns across 11 bases. This CDR3 comprises 15 residues. Germline V gives CDR1 SGHVS, CDR2 FQNEAQ. V was pared by 8 bases and J by 1 base, with 7 bases of the junction left unmatched.

The chain couples TRBV7-3 to TRBJ2-3, with D perhaps TRBD1 (6 bases). Germline CDR1 SGHTA, CDR2 FQGTGA. The V gene lost 2 bases and the J gene lost 4 bases, with 16 bases spanning the gap. This CDR3 region has 16 residues. CDR3 protein: CASSLQGLGRSDTQYF. The CDR3 nucleotides read TGTGCCAGCAGCTTACAGGGGCTAGGGCGCTCAGATACGCAGTATTTT.

This clone was observed a few times. This sequence joins TRBV7-9 and TRBJ1-2; D may be TRBD1 (5 bases). V lost 5 bases, J lost 6 bases, and 13 bases lay in between. Germline values: CDR1 SEHNR, CDR2 FQNEAQ (reference sequence). The CDR3 loop spans 13 amino acids. The CDR3 nucleotides are TGTGCCAGCAGCCCGTGGGGGGGAAATGGCTACACCTTC. Translated, it gives CASSPWGGNGYTF.